One sample yielded the 28 T cell receptor beta chains listed below, sequenced in a study of T cell changes during pregnancy in multiple sclerosis. Some clones are missing from TCRdb's copy, which holds only in-frame ones; the method was immunoSEQ multiplex PCR. The sample lists roughly 57,000 clones; 90% to 95% were seen once. This material consisted of CD8+ T cells from peripheral blood mononuclear cells, taken after pregnancy. These receptors originate from a female donor with multiple sclerosis, enrolled in a pregnancy study.

The gene calls are TRBV10-3 and TRBJ2-7, with TRBD1 matching 10 bases. V shed 3 bases and J 5 bases; nucleotides not matched to a gene: 7. This CDR3 region has 15 residues. Germline CDR1 ENHRY, CDR2 SYGVKD. The CDR3 bases are TGTGCCATCAGTGATGTAGGGACAGGGGAAGACGAGCAGTACTTC. This translates into CAISDVGTGEDEQYF.

The chain couples TRBV5-5 to TRBJ2-7; 7 bases map to TRBD1. Germline V lookup: CDR1 SGHKS, CDR2 YYEKEE (reference sequence). J gave up 6 bases and V 6 bases, and 9 bases lay outside the gene matches. The CDR3 length is 13 residues. The CDR3 bases are TGTGCCAGCACCATTATTAGGGACAGCGAGCAGTACTTC. Its translation: CASTIIRDSEQYF.

This clone has a single count. The chain combines TRBV30 with TRBJ1-1; a possible D gene is TRBD1 (5 bases). CDR3 length: 14 amino acids. CDR1 GTSNPN and CDR2 SVGIG come from the germline V gene (reference sequence). Trimming left V 8 bases short and J 2 bases short, with 18 bases between. This CDR3 reads CATDGGAVNTEAFF. Here the CDR3 DNA reads TGTGCCACGGACGGTGGGGCCGTCAACACTGAAGCTTTCTTT. Full variable domain (missing parts from reference TRBV30 and TRBJ1-1): SQTIHQWPATLVQPVGSPLSLECTVEGTSNPNLYWYRQAAGRGLQLLFYSVGIGQISSEVPQNLSASRPQDRQFILSSKKLLLSDSGFYLCATDGGAVNTEAFFGQGTRLTVV.

This chain links TRBV11-2 with TRBJ1-1; possible D gene TRBD1, 5 bases. The CDR3 extends over 14 amino acids. V lost 5 bases and J lost 0, with 10 bases in between. Germline lookup yields CDR1 SGHAT and CDR2 FQNNGV. CDR3 region: CASSRGGLNTEAFF. The CDR3 nucleotides read TGTGCCAGCAGCCGGGGGGGGTTGAACACTGAAGCTTTCTTT.

The chain employs TRBV19 and TRBJ2-1; D is perhaps TRBD2 (6 bases). Per the germline V gene, CDR1 is LNHDA and CDR2 is SQIVND (reference sequence). The ends were cut back, 3 bases at V and 5 bases at J, with 14 bases in the middle. This CDR3 contains 15 residues. CDR3 residues: CASSIRSSAHNEQFF. The CDR3 coding sequence is TGTGCCAGTAGTATCAGGTCTAGCGCTCACAATGAGCAGTTCTTC.

The chain recombines TRBV2 with TRBJ2-7; D may be TRBD2 (5 bases). Germline loops: CDR1 SNHLY, CDR2 FYNNEI. The CDR3 has 15 residues. V was shortened by 3 bases and J by 3 bases, with 15 bases between the two germline ends. CDR3 nucleotide sequence: TGTGCCAGCAGTGATGGCCAGCGGATGGTCTACGAGCAGTACTTC. The encoded protein is CASSDGQRMVYEQYF.

This chain connects TRBV28 to TRBJ2-7; 8 nucleotides agree with TRBD1. The V and J ends lost 4 bases and 1 base, in that order; junction bases with no gene match: 3. The CDR3 spans 14 residues. Germline values: CDR1 MDHEN, CDR2 SYDVKM. The CDR3 DNA reads as TGTGCCAGCAGTTGGGACAGGATATCCTACGAGCAGTACTTC. Protein sequence: CASSWDRISYEQYF.

The J gene is TRBJ2-1, the V gene TRBV5-1; D possibly corresponds to TRBD1 (6 bases). CDR3 length equals 14 residues. From germline, CDR1 is SGHRS and CDR2 YFSETQ. Trimming cost V 2 bases and J 7 bases, with 13 bases left between them. CDR3 residues: CASSFLAQGNEQFF. As DNA, the CDR3 is TGCGCCAGCAGCTTTCTAGCACAGGGAAATGAGCAGTTCTTC.

This rearrangement joins TRBV18 to TRBJ2-1; 14 bases fit TRBD2. The CDR3 sequence is 17 residues long. Trimming removed 3 bases from V and 0 bases from J; junction bases left unmatched: 1. The germline V gene has CDR1 KGHSH and CDR2 LQKENI. The CDR3 protein is CASSPGLAGDSYNEQFF. The CDR3 DNA is TGTGCCAGCTCACCGGGACTAGCGGGAGACTCCTACAATGAGCAGTTCTTC.

CDR3 DNA sequence: TGTGCCAGCAGACTAAGGCGACAGGGACCAGATACGCAGTATTTT. Translating it yields CASRLRRQGPDTQYF. The chain links TRBV6-1 to TRBJ2-3, with 7 bases lining up with TRBD1. Germline V gives CDR1 MNHNS, CDR2 SASEGT. The CDR3 runs to 15 residues. The junction had 10 bases not matched to a gene; V was cut back by 6 bases and J by 4 bases.

The V call is TRBV9, the J call TRBJ2-1, with TRBD2 matching 7 bases. The germline CDR1 and CDR2 sequences are SGDLS and YYNGEE. With 4 bases clipped from V and 5 bases from J, the junction kept 9 bases outside the gene matches. This CDR3 spans 15 amino acids. CDR3 nucleotide sequence: TGTGCCAGCAGCACCAGCGGGACGGGGAACAATGAGCAGTTCTTC. This sequence encodes CASSTSGTGNNEQFF.

Regarding this clone: A read error may account for a junction end that differs from germline. This chain joins TRBV7-2 and TRBJ2-7; 9 bases line up with TRBD2. Per the germline V gene, CDR1 is SGHTA and CDR2 is FQGNSA. This CDR3 spans 12 amino acids. CDR3 protein: CASSLGASGKGF. DNA of the CDR3: TGTGCCAGCAGCTTAGGTGCTAGCGGGAAAGGCTTC.

V gene TRBV4-3 combines with J gene TRBJ2-1; D is perhaps TRBD2 (6 bases). V was pared by 0 bases and J by 5 bases, with 17 bases between. The CDR3 consists of 17 residues. Germline loops: CDR1 LGHNA, CDR2 YSLEER. CDR3 loop: CASSQEGPGRFDNEQFF. DNA for the CDR3: TGCGCCAGCAGCCAAGAGGGGCCCGGGAGATTCGACAATGAGCAGTTCTTC.

CDR3 region: CASSVEAGDGGEQYF. CDR3 nucleotide sequence: TGTGCCAGCAGCGTAGAGGCGGGAGATGGAGGTGAGCAGTACTTC. The chain recombines TRBV9 with TRBJ2-7; 7 nucleotides agree with TRBD2. From germline, CDR1 is SGDLS and CDR2 YYNGEE. Trimming took 0 bases from V and 7 from J; bases not matched to a gene: 10. The CDR3 is made up of 15 amino acids.

V and J are TRBV9 and TRBJ1-4, with 9 positions matching TRBD1. The CDR3 is made up of 15 amino acids. Looked up from germline, CDR1 is SGDLS and CDR2 is YYNGEE. J gave up 8 bases and V 2 bases, and 7 bases lay outside the gene matches. CDR3 DNA sequence: TGTGCCAGCAGCGTCTCCGGGACAGGGCACGAAAAACTGTTTTTT. This encodes CASSVSGTGHEKLFF.

The chain carries TRBV5-8 and TRBJ2-4; a possible D gene is TRBD2 (6 bases). V lost 2 bases and J lost 7, with 13 bases in between. The V gene's germline CDR1 is SGHTS and CDR2 YDEGEE. The CDR3 sequence is 14 residues long. DNA of the CDR3: TGTGCCAGCAGCTTTCCGACTAGTCGGAACATTCAGTACTTC. Its protein product is CASSFPTSRNIQYF.

The V and J genes are TRBV6-1 and TRBJ1-1, with D tentatively TRBD1 (6 bases). The germline CDR1 and CDR2 sequences are MNHNS and SASEGT. The CDR3 spans 15 residues. With 4 bases removed from V and 0 bases from J, the gap between germline ends came to 12 bases. CDR3 loop: CASSGPRGMNTEAFF. As DNA, the CDR3 is TGTGCCAGCAGTGGTCCCAGGGGCATGAACACTGAAGCTTTCTTT.

The CDR3 DNA sequence: TGTGCCAGCAGCCGTACCGCCGAGGAGACCCAGTACTTC. Its translation: CASSRTAEETQYF. This sequence joins TRBV11-2 and TRBJ2-5; D uncertain. Trimming stripped 5 bases from V and 5 bases from J, with 12 bases between. Looked up from germline, CDR1 is SGHAT and CDR2 is FQNNGV. There are 13 residues in the CDR3.

The chain links TRBV25-1 to TRBJ2-7; D not certain. The CDR3 consists of 12 residues. The V and J ends lost 2 bases and 4 bases respectively, with 6 bases between them. Germline CDR1 is MGHDK and CDR2 is SYGVNS. The CDR3 coding sequence is TGTGCCAGCAGTGAAGTAGCTTACGAGCAGTACTTC. It yields the protein CASSEVAYEQYF.

This clone was seen only once. The rearrangement links TRBV6-4 to TRBJ1-5; no clear D gene. Germline V CDR1 and CDR2: MRHNA, SNTAGT. The CDR3 is 14 amino acids. V lost 6 bases to trimming and J lost 7 bases, with 16 bases between them. The CDR3 reads CASRESEGSQPQHF. The CDR3 region has the DNA TGTGCCAGCAGAGAGAGCGAAGGGAGCCAGCCCCAGCATTTT.

This clone appeared a single time. The chain has TRBV5-5 and TRBJ2-3, with 14 bases aligning to TRBD2. The V and J ends lost 1 base and 5 bases, in that order; junction bases with no gene match: 9. Germline values: CDR1 SGHKS, CDR2 YYEKEE (reference sequence). This CDR3 is 18 amino acids long. In DNA form, the CDR3 reads TGTGCCAGCAGCTTGCTACCACCGACTAGCGGGAGGGTAGATACGCAGTATTTT. Protein: CASSLLPPTSGRVDTQYF.

The chain has TRBV30 and TRBJ2-2; tentatively, D is TRBD2 (5 bases). Per the germline V gene, CDR1 is GTSNPN and CDR2 is SVGIG (reference sequence). This CDR3 is built from 13 residues. The V gene lost 7 bases and the J gene lost 1 base, with 10 bases spanning the gap. Written as DNA, the CDR3 is TGTGCCTCAGGACGGGAGAACACCGGGGAGCTGTTTTTT. This codes for CASGRENTGELFF.

This CDR3 reads CASSGTPLAGGSLNTGELFF. Here the CDR3 DNA reads TGTGCCAGCAGCGGGACCCCACTAGCGGGGGGGAGTCTAAACACCGGGGAGCTGTTTTTT. V gene TRBV5-4 combines with J gene TRBJ2-2, with TRBD2 identical over 13 bases. Germline values: CDR1 SGHNT, CDR2 YYREEE (reference sequence). The CDR3 is 20 amino acids. J gave up 2 bases and V 4 bases, and 14 bases lay outside the gene matches. The full variable domain, completed using reference TRBV5-4 and TRBJ2-2, is ETGVTQSPTHLIKTRGQQVTLRCSSQSGHNTVSWYQQALGQGPQFIFQYYREEENGRGNFPPRFSGLQFPNYSSELNVNALELDDSALYLCASSGTPLAGGSLNTGELFFGEGSRLTVL.

V usage is TRBV27 and J usage is TRBJ2-7; 8 bases line up with TRBD1. Per germline, CDR1 MNHEY and CDR2 SMNVEV (reference sequence). CDR3 size: 15 residues. V gave up 5 bases and J gave up 3 bases; unmatched junction bases: 9. The CDR3 nucleotides read TGTGCCAGCAGTCCTCTTCGGACAGGGTACTACGAGCAGTACTTC. It translates to CASSPLRTGYYEQYF.

The CDR3 bases are TGTGCCAGCAGCTTAGGGGTCACAGGGGGCACTGAAGCTTTCTTT. Its translation: CASSLGVTGGTEAFF. The chain recombines TRBV7-2 with TRBJ1-1; 8 bases fit TRBD1. The length of the CDR3 is 15 residues. With V trimmed by 1 base and J by 4 bases, 5 bases remained unmatched. The germline V gene encodes CDR1 SGHTA and CDR2 FQGNSA.

The V call is TRBV7-9, the J call TRBJ2-2; tentative D call: TRBD2 (5 bases). The CDR3 extends over 15 amino acids. In germline, CDR1 is SEHNR, CDR2 FQNEAQ (reference sequence). Trimming took off 2 bases at V and 1 base at J, with 8 bases between the two ends. The CDR3 spells CASSLLGENTGELFF. DNA of the CDR3: TGTGCCAGCAGCTTACTGGGAGAGAACACCGGGGAGCTGTTTTTT.

The rearrangement links TRBV6-6 to TRBJ1-1; 8 bases match TRBD1. CDR1 and CDR2 from the germline V gene are MNHNY and SVGAGI (reference sequence). V was clipped by 0 bases and J by 5 bases; unmatched bases: 8. This CDR3 spans 16 amino acids. This CDR3 is CASSYSAGGARTEAFF. In DNA, the CDR3 is TGTGCCAGCAGTTACTCGGCAGGGGGCGCGAGGACTGAAGCTTTCTTT.

V gene TRBV9 combines with J gene TRBJ2-7; 16 nucleotides align to TRBD2. Per germline, CDR1 SGDLS and CDR2 YYNGEE. V gave up 4 bases and J gave up 3 bases; unmatched junction bases: 7. This CDR3 region has 17 residues. CDR3 loop: CASSKGLAGGSRYEQYF. In DNA, the CDR3 is TGTGCCAGCAGCAAGGGACTAGCGGGAGGGTCGCGCTACGAGCAGTACTTC.